These T cell receptor beta chains were read from a single sample in a study of cytomegalovirus exposure and HLA in healthy donors. Method: immunoSEQ multiplex PCR; TCRdb's copy keeps in-frame clones and lacks some. This sample has about 170,000 clones, with more than 80% found just once. Sequenced input: PBMCs. These receptors all stem from a man between 18 and 35 years old in good health and CMV-seronegative. Both conserved end residues are part of each CDR3. The D gene is left open where the match is weak. Clone size, where shown, is once, few, many, or a class for clones that have expanded.

j_call: TRBJ2-7; v_call: TRBV5-4; d_call: TRBD1; clone_size: -; cdr3_nt: TGTGCCAGCAGCCAAGACGGGACAGTCTCCTACGAGCAGTACTTC; cdr3_aa: CASSQDGTVSYEQYF
j_call: TRBJ2-3; v_call: TRBV5-1; d_call: -; clone_size: -; cdr3_nt: TGCGCCAGCAGCTTGGCCCCACTAGTCGTGGCGGATACGCAGTATTTT; cdr3_aa: CASSLAPLVVADTQYF
j_call: TRBJ1-1; v_call: TRBV7-9; d_call: TRBD1; clone_size: once; cdr3_nt: TGTGCCAGCGGATGGACAGGGATGGTGAACACTGAAGCTTTCTTT; cdr3_aa: CASGWTGMVNTEAFF
j_call: TRBJ2-7; v_call: TRBV7-2; d_call: -; clone_size: few; cdr3_nt: TGTGCCAGCAGCTTACAAGCCGAGCAGTACTTC; cdr3_aa: CASSLQAEQYF
j_call: TRBJ1-1; v_call: TRBV9; d_call: TRBD1; clone_size: -; cdr3_nt: TGTGCCAGCAGCGCCGGGACAGGGGCTACTGAAGCTTTCTTT; cdr3_aa: CASSAGTGATEAFF
j_call: TRBJ2-3; v_call: TRBV28; d_call: TRBD2; clone_size: -; cdr3_nt: TGTGCCAGCAGTTCCCCAGCGGGAGGGGACTTTAGCACAGATACGCAGTATTTT; cdr3_aa: CASSSPAGGDFSTDTQYF
j_call: TRBJ2-7; v_call: TRBV2; d_call: TRBD1; clone_size: -; cdr3_nt: TGTGCCAGCAGTGAATTTGTGGGACAGGGGATGTACGAGCAGTACTTC; cdr3_aa: CASSEFVGQGMYEQYF
j_call: TRBJ2-3; v_call: TRBV9; d_call: -; clone_size: -; cdr3_nt: TGTGCCAGCAGCGTAGCGGGGGGCCTCACAGATACGCAGTATTTT; cdr3_aa: CASSVAGGLTDTQYF
j_call: TRBJ2-1; v_call: TRBV7-3; d_call: -; clone_size: -; cdr3_nt: TGTGCCAGCAGCTTAAACCCCGGGATTCCCTACAATGAGCAGTTCTTC; cdr3_aa: CASSLNPGIPYNEQFF
j_call: TRBJ2-4; v_call: TRBV5-1; d_call: TRBD2; clone_size: -; cdr3_nt: TGCGCCAGCAGCTTGGAAGCGGGGGGGCCCATTCAGTACTTC; cdr3_aa: CASSLEAGGPIQYF
j_call: TRBJ1-2; v_call: TRBV11-3; d_call: -; clone_size: -; cdr3_nt: TGTGCCAGCAGCCCCGATGGACTACACTATGGCTACACCTTC; cdr3_aa: CASSPDGLHYGYTF
j_call: TRBJ1-4; v_call: TRBV5-1; d_call: -; clone_size: -; cdr3_nt: TGCGCCAGCAGCGCGGGTTCAACTAATGAAAAACTGTTTTTT; cdr3_aa: CASSAGSTNEKLFF
j_call: TRBJ2-2; v_call: TRBV19; d_call: -; clone_size: -; cdr3_nt: TGTGCCAGTAGGAGGACAGCGAACACCGGGGAGCTGTTTTTT; cdr3_aa: CASRRTANTGELFF
j_call: TRBJ1-6; v_call: TRBV6-5; d_call: TRBD1; clone_size: -; cdr3_nt: TGTGCCAGCACCCTCGGGACAGGGGATTCACCCCTCCACTTT; cdr3_aa: CASTLGTGDSPLHF
j_call: TRBJ2-1; v_call: TRBV28; d_call: TRBD2; clone_size: -; cdr3_nt: TGTGCCAGCAGTCCTTGGACTAGCGGCCACAATGAGCAGTTCTTC; cdr3_aa: CASSPWTSGHNEQFF
j_call: TRBJ2-7; v_call: TRBV19; d_call: -; clone_size: -; cdr3_nt: TGTGCCAGTAGTCTACGACAGTCCTACGAGCAGTACTTC; cdr3_aa: CASSLRQSYEQYF
j_call: TRBJ2-3; v_call: TRBV5-1; d_call: -; clone_size: once; cdr3_nt: TGCGCCAGCAGCCCCCAGGGGGAGACAGGTCGGGGGGATACGCAGTATTTT; cdr3_aa: CASSPQGETGRGDTQYF
j_call: TRBJ2-7; v_call: TRBV27; d_call: -; clone_size: few; cdr3_nt: TGTGCCAGCAGTTTGAATTCTGCGTACGAGCAGTACTTC; cdr3_aa: CASSLNSAYEQYF
j_call: TRBJ2-5; v_call: TRBV27; d_call: -; clone_size: -; cdr3_nt: TGTGCCAGCAGTTTCTTATCATCAGGGCATCAAGAGACCCAGTACTTC; cdr3_aa: CASSFLSSGHQETQYF
j_call: TRBJ1-1; v_call: TRBV30; d_call: -; clone_size: -; cdr3_nt: TGTGCCTGGAATGAGGGATTGAACACTGAAGCTTTCTTT; cdr3_aa: CAWNEGLNTEAFF
j_call: TRBJ2-2; v_call: TRBV2; d_call: TRBD2; clone_size: -; cdr3_nt: TGTGCCAGCACCCGGGAGGGATTGAACACCGGGGAGCTGTTTTTT; cdr3_aa: CASTREGLNTGELFF
j_call: TRBJ2-2; v_call: TRBV7-3; d_call: -; clone_size: -; cdr3_nt: TGTGCCAGCAGTCGACACCAGCCTTCTTTGAACACCGGGGAGCTGTTTTTT; cdr3_aa: CASSRHQPSLNTGELFF
j_call: TRBJ2-7; v_call: TRBV21-1; d_call: -; clone_size: -; cdr3_nt: TGTGCCAGCAAACCGGGACTAGCGGGAGGGGACTACGAGCAGTACTTC; cdr3_aa: CASKPGLAGGDYEQYF
j_call: TRBJ1-4; v_call: TRBV7-9; d_call: TRBD1; clone_size: few; cdr3_nt: TGTGCCAGCAGCACGGACAGGAGCCTTAATGAAAAACTGTTTTTT; cdr3_aa: CASSTDRSLNEKLFF
j_call: TRBJ2-2; v_call: TRBV19; d_call: -; clone_size: -; cdr3_nt: TGTGCCAGTAGTATCTTAAGGGGATCAGGGGAGCTGTTTTTT; cdr3_aa: CASSILRGSGELFF
j_call: TRBJ2-2; v_call: TRBV7-3; d_call: TRBD2; clone_size: -; cdr3_nt: TGTGCCAGCAGCCAACCGGGACTAGCGGGAGGGCCCGGGGAGCTGTTTTTT; cdr3_aa: CASSQPGLAGGPGELFF
j_call: TRBJ1-2; v_call: TRBV10-2; d_call: -; clone_size: -; cdr3_nt: TGCGCCAGCAGTGGTATCGGCGGGACGTATGGCTACACCTTC; cdr3_aa: CASSGIGGTYGYTF
j_call: TRBJ1-1; v_call: TRBV4-1; d_call: -; clone_size: -; cdr3_nt: TGCGCCAGCAGCCAAGAAATAGCAGGGGCTGGAACTGAAGCTTTCTTT; cdr3_aa: CASSQEIAGAGTEAFF
j_call: TRBJ1-2; v_call: TRBV6-5; d_call: -; clone_size: -; cdr3_nt: TGTGCCAGCAGTAACGTCGGGGGAGGCTACGGCTACACCTTC; cdr3_aa: CASSNVGGGYGYTF
j_call: TRBJ1-1; v_call: TRBV18; d_call: -; clone_size: -; cdr3_nt: TGTGCCAGCTCACCTTTCACAGACACTCTGAACACTGAAGCTTTCTTT; cdr3_aa: CASSPFTDTLNTEAFF
j_call: TRBJ2-1; v_call: TRBV19; d_call: -; clone_size: few; cdr3_nt: TGTGCCAGTAGTATAGCTCTAGTCGCAAGAGAAGGGGGTCCCTACAATGAGCAGTTCTTC; cdr3_aa: CASSIALVAREGGPYNEQFF
j_call: TRBJ2-2; v_call: TRBV19; d_call: TRBD2; clone_size: -; cdr3_nt: TGTGCCAGTAGTATAGTTGGGCTAGCGGGAGACACCGGGGAGCTGTTTTTT; cdr3_aa: CASSIVGLAGDTGELFF
j_call: TRBJ1-4; v_call: TRBV6-6; d_call: TRBD1; clone_size: -; cdr3_nt: TGTGCCAGCAGGGCAGGGGGCTCACGTGAAAAACTGTTTTTT; cdr3_aa: CASRAGGSREKLFF
j_call: TRBJ1-1; v_call: TRBV10-3; d_call: TRBD1; clone_size: -; cdr3_nt: TGTGCCATCAGTCCAACGACAGGGTGGGGCACTGAAGCTTTCTTT; cdr3_aa: CAISPTTGWGTEAFF
j_call: TRBJ2-3; v_call: TRBV7-3; d_call: TRBD2; clone_size: -; cdr3_nt: TGTGCCAGCAGCCCAATGGGGGGCGGGAGGGCCACAGATACGCAGTATTTT; cdr3_aa: CASSPMGGGRATDTQYF